These 17 T cell receptor beta chains came from one sample sequenced in a study of T-cell memory formation after mild COVID-19. One entry per CDR3 protein, called by TCRdb with MiXCR from the 5' RACE reads. The table has roughly 150,000 distinct CDR3 sequences, roughly 13% seen once. The sequenced sample consisted of PBMCs or a T cell subset sorted from them (not recorded which). Receptors originate from a man aged 18 to 35 who had mild COVID-19 (a few samples of this study predate the infection). Cell type and time point are not known.

This clonotype was picked up a small number of times. This chain uses TRBV6-2 or TRBV6-3 with TRBJ1-1; 8 bases match TRBD1. This CDR3 is 12 amino acids long. After removal of 7 bases from V and 9 bases from J, the junction contained 7 bases not matched to a gene. Germline CDR1 is MNHEY and CDR2 is SVGEGT. The CDR3 sequence: CASNTGQGQAFF. In DNA form, the CDR3 reads TGTGCCAGCAACACCGGACAGGGACAAGCTTTCTTT.

This chain connects TRBV5-4 to TRBJ2-3, with D perhaps matching TRBD1 or TRBD2 (6 bases each). This CDR3 contains 14 residues. Germline-derived CDR1 and CDR2 are SGHNT and YYREEE (reference sequence). V shed 9 bases and J shed 2 bases, with 16 bases lying between them. The CDR3 DNA reads as TGTGCCATCCCGGGGGCGCTGAACACAGATACGCAGTATTTT. Encoded protein: CAIPGALNTDTQYF. The full variable domain, with the rest looked up from reference TRBV5-4 and TRBJ2-3, is ETGVTQSPTHLIKTRGQQVTLRCSSQSGHNTVSWYQQALGQGPQFIFQYYREEENGRGNFPPRFSGLQFPNYSSELNVNALELDDSALYLCAIPGALNTDTQYFGPGTRLTVL.

This clonotype was picked up a small number of times. The CDR3 spells CASSQAGQGEFLV. The DNA of the CDR3 is TGTGCCAGCAGTCAAGCGGGACAGGGGGAATTCCTAGTC. The chain is built from TRBV6-6 and TRBJ2-7; 11 bases agree with TRBD1. Germline lookup yields CDR1 MNHNY and CDR2 SVGAGI (reference sequence). The CDR3 has 13 amino acids.

This clonotype was counted only a few times. The chain recombines TRBV30 with TRBJ2-7, with D possibly TRBD2 on 7 matching bases. This CDR3 is built from 11 residues. V lost 3 bases and J lost 7, with 10 bases in between. Germline-derived CDR1 and CDR2 are GTSNPN and SVGIG (reference sequence). CDR3 nucleotide sequence: TGTGCCTGGAGGAGGGGGGGAGAGCAGTACTTC. Protein product: CAWRRGGEQYF.

This clonotype was seen only a few times. The rearrangement joins TRBV7-9 to TRBJ2-7; D is undetermined. Trimming left V 7 bases short and J 4 bases short, with 11 bases between. In germline, CDR1 is SEHNR, CDR2 FQNEAQ (reference sequence). The CDR3 extends over 12 amino acids. Here the CDR3 DNA reads TGTGCCAGCAACCCGGTTGTATACGAGCAGTACTTC. It yields the protein CASNPVVYEQYF.

This clonotype was picked up many times. The chain carries TRBV6-4 and TRBJ2-2, with D tentatively TRBD1 (6 bases). Trimming pared 5 bases from V and 4 bases from J, leaving 11 bases between. CDR3 length: 14 residues. Per germline, CDR1 MRHNA and CDR2 SNTAGT. The CDR3 DNA sequence: TGTGCCAGCAGTCCACAGGGAAGCACCGGGGAGCTGTTTTTT. This gives the protein CASSPQGSTGELFF.

The V and J genes are TRBV4-3 and TRBJ1-6; TRBD1 matches 11 bases. CDR1 is LGHNA, CDR2 YSLEER, per germline. This CDR3 has 17 residues. The ends lost 1 base at V and 9 bases at J; junction bases unmatched: 8. The CDR3 region is CASSQGLKGTGGSPLHF. The DNA of the CDR3 is TGCGCCAGCAGCCAAGGCCTCAAAGGGACAGGGGGTTCACCCCTCCACTTT.

This clonotype showed up just a few times. This chain connects TRBV7-9 to TRBJ2-7; weak D call: TRBD2 (6 bases). Germline assignment: CDR1 SEHNR and CDR2 FQNEAQ (reference sequence). The CDR3 extends over 14 amino acids. Deletions cut 5 bases from V and 4 bases from J, with 15 bases between. The CDR3 coding sequence is TGTGCCAGCAGCCCTGTTGGCGGGGCTTACGAGCAGTACTTC. It codes for CASSPVGGAYEQYF.

In this sample, this clonotype turned up a few times. The CDR3 protein is CASSQGRGTPTSEAFF. The CDR3 DNA reads as TGTGCCAGCAGCCAAGGACGGGGGACCCCCACTAGTGAAGCTTTCTTT. The genes are TRBV7-3 and TRBJ1-1; a weak D match, TRBD1 (5 bases). CDR1 is SGHTA, CDR2 FQGTGA, per germline. With 5 bases removed from V and 7 bases from J, the gap between germline ends came to 23 bases. This CDR3 is 16 amino acids long.

This chain joins TRBV6-5 and TRBJ2-7, with D maybe TRBD1 (7 bases). CDR3 length equals 15 residues. Germline V lookup: CDR1 MNHEY, CDR2 SVGAGI. The germline V and J ends were trimmed by 1 base and 7 bases, with 17 bases remaining between them. CDR3 nucleotides: TGTGCCAGCAGTTACTTGTCAGGGGGGATAAGGGAGCAGTACTTC. Encoded protein: CASSYLSGGIREQYF.

This sequence joins TRBV5-1 and TRBJ1-2, with D maybe TRBD1 (5 bases). This CDR3 is built from 14 residues. The V and J ends lost 1 base and 4 bases respectively, with 11 bases between them. Germline values: CDR1 SGHRS, CDR2 YFSETQ. CDR3 loop: CASSLSTGLYGYTF. As DNA, the CDR3 is TGCGCCAGCAGCTTGTCCACAGGACTCTATGGCTACACCTTC.

This clonotype has more than one count but fewer than ten. This sequence joins TRBV7-2 and TRBJ2-7, with 9 bases fitting TRBD1. CDR3 length: 15 amino acids. CDR1 SGHTA and CDR2 FQGNSA come from the germline V gene. V shed 4 bases, J shed 4 bases, and the junction held 8 bases outside the gene matches. The CDR3 region has the DNA TGTGCCAGCAGCTCCTACCCGACAGGGGGATACGAGCAGTACTTC. Amino acid sequence: CASSSYPTGGYEQYF. The full variable domain, its missing parts supplied by reference TRBV7-2 and TRBJ2-7, is GAGVSQSPSNKVTEKGKDVELRCDPISGHTALYWYRQSLGQGLEFLIYFQGNSAPDKSGLPSDRFSAERTGGSVSTLTIQRTQQEDSAVYLCASSSYPTGGYEQYFGPGTRLTVT.

The sample holds a few counts of this clonotype. The chain recombines TRBV4-1 with TRBJ1-4; 7 nucleotides line up with TRBD1. CDR1 and CDR2 (germline): MGHRA, YSYEKL. Trimming cost V 4 bases and J 5 bases; bases outside gene matches: 4. The CDR3 spans 14 residues. The CDR3 region has the DNA TGCGCCAGCAGCCGACAGGGCCGGAATGAAAAACTGTTTTTT. It specifies CASSRQGRNEKLFF.

The chain links TRBV7-2 to TRBJ2-7; 7 nucleotides align to TRBD2. The CDR3 runs 15 residues. From germline, CDR1 is SGHTA and CDR2 FQGNSA. Trimming took 7 bases from V and 0 from J; bases not matched to a gene: 9. CDR3 bases: TGTGCCAGCACCTACGGCGCTAGCGGCTCCTACGAGCAGTACTTC. Protein sequence: CASTYGASGSYEQYF.

In this sample, this clonotype turned up many times. The chain couples TRBV12-3 or TRBV12-4 to TRBJ2-5; TRBD2 matches at 9 bases. There are 13 residues in the CDR3. Germline trimming cut 1 base from V and 10 bases from J; bases unmatched to any gene: 4. The CDR3: CASSLVLAGSQYF. In DNA form, the CDR3 reads TGTGCCAGCAGTTTAGTTCTAGCGGGGAGCCAGTACTTC.

J is TRBJ2-7 and V is TRBV5-1, with TRBD1 as a possible D gene (6 bases). Between the trimmed V and J ends, which lost 5 bases and 2 bases, there was a span of 17 bases. Germline V gene sequence: CDR1 SGHRS, CDR2 YFSETQ. The CDR3 runs to 15 residues. This chain's CDR3 is CASSSPGQGPYEQYF. In DNA form, the CDR3 reads TGCGCCAGCAGTTCTCCGGGACAAGGACCCTACGAGCAGTACTTC.

This clonotype was recorded a few times. The V and J genes are TRBV3-1 and TRBJ2-7; TRBD1 is a possible D gene (6 bases). Germline V gene lookup returns CDR1 LGHDT and CDR2 YNNKEL (reference sequence). V gave up 1 base and J gave up 5 bases, with 12 bases separating them. CDR3 length: 14 residues. The CDR3: CASSQGSRGDEQYF. CDR3 DNA: TGTGCCAGCAGCCAAGGAAGCAGGGGAGACGAGCAGTACTTC.